These T cell receptor beta chains were read from a single sample in a study of cytomegalovirus exposure and HLA in healthy donors. Profiled with immunoSEQ multiplex PCR; TCRdb holds only in-frame clones, not every one. The repertoire holds roughly 160,000 clones, with approximately 83% as singletons. The specimen was PBMCs. These TCRs come from a man aged 18 to 29 in good health and CMV-seropositive. The conserved cysteine and the conserved F or W are not part of the CDR3 here. The order of the fields is J gene, V gene, CDR3 protein.

j_call: TRBJ1-2; v_call: TRBV10-3; cdr3_aa: AISEGAGANYGYT
j_call: TRBJ2-5; v_call: TRBV5-6; cdr3_aa: ASSSPAGAREETQY
j_call: TRBJ2-7; v_call: TRBV6-6; cdr3_aa: ASSYSPGFSSDEQY
j_call: TRBJ2-3; v_call: TRBV6-1; cdr3_aa: ASSPRTGGTDTQY
j_call: TRBJ2-3; v_call: TRBV18; cdr3_aa: ASSLLGLAGGPGDTQY
j_call: TRBJ1-4; v_call: TRBV7-9; cdr3_aa: ASSLGRNNEKLF
j_call: TRBJ2-7; v_call: TRBV29-1; cdr3_aa: SVYRGREQY
j_call: TRBJ2-5; v_call: TRBV6-5; cdr3_aa: ASSPGLQETQY
j_call: TRBJ2-1; v_call: TRBV11-3; cdr3_aa: ASSFAGGAGNEQF
j_call: TRBJ1-2; v_call: TRBV10-3; cdr3_aa: AIWGGGGVGGYT
j_call: TRBJ2-1; v_call: TRBV9; cdr3_aa: ASSARDRSVEQF
j_call: TRBJ2-7; v_call: TRBV9; cdr3_aa: ASSLDTTYEQY
j_call: TRBJ2-1; v_call: TRBV6-4; cdr3_aa: ASSDWYRGENEQF
j_call: TRBJ1-5; v_call: TRBV6-1; cdr3_aa: ASSEGTGWGNQPQH
j_call: TRBJ2-5; v_call: TRBV7-9; cdr3_aa: ASSWRGGRGQY
j_call: TRBJ1-5; v_call: TRBV28; cdr3_aa: ASSLSRAGGNQPQH
j_call: TRBJ1-2; v_call: TRBV7-2; cdr3_aa: ASRKVGANYGYT
j_call: TRBJ1-1; v_call: TRBV28; cdr3_aa: ASSFPRTGMNTEAF
j_call: TRBJ2-5; v_call: TRBV9; cdr3_aa: ASSGHNSAGGTQY
j_call: TRBJ1-3; v_call: TRBV15; cdr3_aa: ATKTGSGNTIY
j_call: TRBJ2-2; v_call: TRBV30; cdr3_aa: AWSVRGLEELF
j_call: TRBJ2-7; v_call: TRBV11-3; cdr3_aa: ASSERGGRLYEQY
j_call: TRBJ1-2; v_call: TRBV6-5; cdr3_aa: ASRRQGARGYT
j_call: TRBJ1-5; v_call: TRBV19; cdr3_aa: ASSIRQGGQPQH
j_call: TRBJ2-2; v_call: TRBV6-5; cdr3_aa: ASSPKGLAGRLF
j_call: TRBJ2-7; v_call: TRBV6-1; cdr3_aa: ASRSLYEQY
j_call: TRBJ2-7; v_call: TRBV5-5; cdr3_aa: ASRSGGGNTYEQY
j_call: TRBJ2-3; v_call: TRBV9; cdr3_aa: ASSVWGDPGDTQY
j_call: TRBJ2-7; v_call: TRBV20-1; cdr3_aa: SAGISYEQY
j_call: TRBJ1-2; v_call: TRBV5-4; cdr3_aa: ASSSRTSTNYGYT
j_call: TRBJ2-1; v_call: TRBV5-1; cdr3_aa: ASSGPGSSYNEQF
j_call: TRBJ1-2; v_call: TRBV19; cdr3_aa: ASSISREGYGYT
j_call: .; v_call: TRBV5-1; cdr3_aa: ASSLIPDISYEQY
j_call: TRBJ2-5; v_call: TRBV4-1; cdr3_aa: ASSPPGGETQY
j_call: TRBJ1-4; v_call: TRBV27; cdr3_aa: ASSFTGASPGKLF
j_call: TRBJ2-1; v_call: TRBV4-1; cdr3_aa: ASSETGPSAYNEQF
j_call: TRBJ2-7; v_call: TRBV15; cdr3_aa: ATLQQGTGLGEQY
j_call: TRBJ1-2; v_call: TRBV5-1; cdr3_aa: ASSDGQGGYGYT
j_call: TRBJ1-6; v_call: TRBV2; cdr3_aa: ASSLRDRGDSPLH
j_call: TRBJ2-7; v_call: TRBV30; cdr3_aa: AWSPGTRPYEQY
j_call: TRBJ2-1; v_call: TRBV7-2; cdr3_aa: ASSSPDRARSEQF
j_call: TRBJ2-4; v_call: TRBV5-4; cdr3_aa: ARRGRRSGNIQY
j_call: TRBJ2-1; v_call: TRBV2; cdr3_aa: ASSEAPTLYNEQF
j_call: TRBJ1-2; v_call: TRBV10-2; cdr3_aa: ASSTGGYYGYT
j_call: TRBJ1-2; v_call: TRBV28; cdr3_aa: ASEDRGLVGT
j_call: TRBJ2-7; v_call: TRBV10-3; cdr3_aa: AISASAGDISEQY
j_call: TRBJ1-5; v_call: TRBV7-2; cdr3_aa: ASSLAGGSNQPQH
j_call: TRBJ1-2; v_call: TRBV4-2; cdr3_aa: ASSPGQGIDYGYT
j_call: TRBJ2-1; v_call: TRBV14; cdr3_aa: ASSPQYNEQF
j_call: TRBJ2-1; v_call: TRBV14; cdr3_aa: ASSQFRGSYNEQF
j_call: TRBJ2-7; v_call: TRBV5-1; cdr3_aa: ASTPNQGLGEQY
j_call: TRBJ2-5; v_call: TRBV5-1; cdr3_aa: ASSLGGGMETQY
j_call: TRBJ2-5; v_call: TRBV9; cdr3_aa: ASSGPGGPLRETQY
j_call: TRBJ1-2; v_call: TRBV7-2; cdr3_aa: ASSRGQDYGYT
j_call: TRBJ1-2; v_call: TRBV4-1; cdr3_aa: ASSQEYRPGGLDGYT
j_call: .; v_call: TRBV6-5; cdr3_aa: ASSLYSAANEQY
j_call: TRBJ2-1; v_call: TRBV5-5; cdr3_aa: ASSLFFPPVEQF